This T cell receptor (beta chain) was identified during a study of regulatory T cells in long-lasting Graves disease. Study-level results: Persistent disease was associated with favored TRBV28 usage and with favored use of TRBJ1-2 and TRBJ2-5.

A note on this clonotype: Its matching antigen is unknown.

V gave up 0 bases and J gave up 1 base, with 15 bases separating them. CDR3 length: 17 residues. Germline lookup yields CDR1 MGHRA and CDR2 YSYEKL. In building TCR beta libraries, iRepertoire HTBI primers were used together with Arm-PCR of CDR3 regions. A single record per CDR3 protein comes from TCRdb applying MiXCR to the multiplex PCR reads. The sample includes roughly 430,000 distinct CDR3 sequences, under 25% seen only once; the top ten take over 11%. The time point is: persistent/refractory GD, antithyroid drugs over 5 years with positive TRAb. PBMC-derived RNA was used for the TCR library. Specimen: peripheral blood mononuclear cells (PBMCs), collected when the disease was refractory, from a patient treated with antithyroid drugs. This chain joins TRBV4-1 and TRBJ2-5; TRBD1 might be the D (6 bases). The TCR was taken from a female donor with Graves disease. The CDR3, as DNA: TGCGCCAGCAGCCAAGACGGAACAGGGCCATCCCAAGAGACCCAGTACTTC. Its protein is CASSQDGTGPSQETQYF.